The 14 T cell receptor beta chains below come from one sample, sequenced in a study of shared clonotypes between healthy human individuals. Repertoires were generated with immunoSEQ multiplex PCR, while TCRdb's copy carries only in-frame clones and drops some. Among around 550,000 clones listed, about 95% were seen once. The material sequenced was naive CD4+ T cells sorted from blood. The subset denotes: CD45RA+ positively selected. These receptors were collected from a woman in her thirties in good health.

Comment on this clone: Other DNA sequences in this specimen translate into the identical CDR3. This chain joins TRBV19 and TRBJ2-7; no firm D call. Trimming pared 5 bases from V and 5 bases from J, leaving 22 bases between. This CDR3 comprises 16 residues. CDR1 LNHDA and CDR2 SQIVND come from the germline V gene (reference sequence). CDR3 bases: TGTGCCAGTAGTTCTGACTTCGGATTAGCAACAGACGAGCAGTACTTC. It translates to CASSSDFGLATDEQYF.

The gene calls are TRBV30 and TRBJ2-7; 7 bases fit TRBD1. CDR1 and CDR2 from the germline V gene are GTSNPN and SVGIG (reference sequence). The CDR3 has 15 amino acids. Trimming at V came to 0 bases and at J to 5 bases, leaving 10 bases not matched to a gene. The CDR3 region has the DNA TGTGCCTGGAGTGTAGGGAACGACAGGGCCCACGAGCAGTACTTC. Translating gives CAWSVGNDRAHEQYF.

J is TRBJ2-1 and V is TRBV28; D is uncertain. The germline CDR1 and CDR2 sequences are MDHEN and SYDVKM. V lost 4 bases, J lost 0 bases, and 10 bases lay in between. The CDR3 loop spans 15 amino acids. The chain's CDR3 is CASSSAASSYNEQFF. DNA of the CDR3: TGTGCCAGCAGTTCCGCGGCAAGCTCCTACAATGAGCAGTTCTTC.

This chain uses TRBV7-6 with TRBJ2-1, with TRBD1 identical over 7 bases. With 5 bases clipped from V and 7 bases from J, the junction kept 11 bases outside the gene matches. Germline loops: CDR1 SGHVS, CDR2 FNYEAQ. The CDR3 has 15 amino acids. The CDR3 DNA sequence: TGTGCCAGCAGCCTTGGACAGGTTCGAGGTAATGAGCAGTTCTTC. Protein sequence: CASSLGQVRGNEQFF. Full variable domain (rest looked up from reference TRBV7-6 and TRBJ2-1): GAGVSQSPRYKVTKRGQDVALRCDPISGHVSLYWYRQALGQGPEFLTYFNYEAQQDKSGLPNDRFSAERPEGSISTLTIQRTEQRDSAMYRCASSLGQVRGNEQFFGPGTRLTVL.

The V gene is TRBV28, the J gene TRBJ1-5; 7 nucleotides align to TRBD1. V lost 7 bases, J lost 3 bases, and 9 bases stayed unmatched. The CDR3 has 15 amino acids. CDR1 and CDR2 (germline): MDHEN, SYDVKM. DNA of the CDR3: TGTGCCAGCATCCCCGTCGGGACAGACAATCAGCCCCAGCATTTT. Translating it yields CASIPVGTDNQPQHF.

The chain joins TRBV5-4 to TRBJ2-3; 9 bases fit TRBD1. The CDR3 is made up of 16 amino acids. Per the germline V gene, CDR1 is SGHNT and CDR2 is YYREEE (reference sequence). V lost 4 bases to trimming and J lost 3 bases; unmatched junction nucleotides: 9. The CDR3 DNA sequence: TGTGCCAGCAGCAGTTGGCTACAGGGGGCTACAGATACGCAGTATTTT. This gives the protein CASSSWLQGATDTQYF. Looking up the rest from reference TRBV5-4 and TRBJ2-3 gives the full variable domain: ETGVTQSPTHLIKTRGQQVTLRCSSQSGHNTVSWYQQALGQGPQFIFQYYREEENGRGNFPPRFSGLQFPNYSSELNVNALELDDSALYLCASSSWLQGATDTQYFGPGTRLTVL.

The chain is built from TRBV30 and TRBJ2-2, with D maybe TRBD1 (6 bases). The V end was cut by 4 bases, the J end by 5 bases, with 23 bases between. The CDR3 contains 17 residues. The germline V gene has CDR1 GTSNPN and CDR2 SVGIG (reference sequence). CDR3 nucleotide sequence: TGTGCCTGGAAACACCTTCCCGCCACGACAGGAACCGGGGAGCTGTTTTTT. Protein product: CAWKHLPATTGTGELFF.

The chain combines TRBV19 with TRBJ2-2; TRBD1 aligns across 8 bases. V shed 7 bases and J 6 bases; nucleotides not matched to a gene: 10. Per the germline V gene, CDR1 is LNHDA and CDR2 is SQIVND (reference sequence). The CDR3 is 15 residues long. CDR3 amino acids: CASTPPGGASGELFF. DNA of the CDR3: TGTGCCAGTACCCCCCCAGGGGGCGCATCCGGGGAGCTGTTTTTT. The variable domain in full, with the rest retrieved from reference TRBV19 and TRBJ2-2, is DGGITQSPKYLFRKEGQNVTLSCEQNLNHDAMYWYRQDPGQGLRLIYYSQIVNDFQKGDIAEGYSVSREKKESFPLTVTSAQKNPTAFYLCASTPPGGASGELFFGEGSRLTVL.

The J gene is TRBJ2-7, the V gene TRBV29-1; 8 bases align to TRBD1. The CDR3 spans 14 residues. Germline V gene sequence: CDR1 SQVTM, CDR2 ANQGSEA. V shed 6 bases, J shed 2 bases, and the junction held 9 bases outside the gene matches. The CDR3 sequence: CSVGPTGATYEQYF. CDR3 sequence (DNA): TGCAGCGTCGGTCCGACAGGGGCCACCTACGAGCAGTACTTC.

The chain carries TRBV4-1 and TRBJ1-5; TRBD1 might be the D (6 bases). Trimming took off 5 bases at V and 7 bases at J, with 21 bases between the two ends. Germline values: CDR1 MGHRA, CDR2 YSYEKL. The CDR3 length is 16 residues. CDR3 sequence: CASSTGKRGAGQPQHF. The CDR3 nucleotides are TGCGCCAGCAGCACGGGAAAGAGGGGGGCTGGGCAGCCCCAGCATTTT.

The chain joins TRBV10-3 to TRBJ2-7; 7 positions agree with TRBD1. V lost 8 bases to trimming and J lost 5 bases; unmatched junction nucleotides: 9. CDR1 and CDR2 (germline): ENHRY, SYGVKD. The CDR3 has 13 residues. CDR3 residues: CAISGQGVNEQYF. The CDR3 nucleotides read TGTGCCATCTCAGGGCAGGGGGTCAACGAGCAGTACTTC.

The chain is built from TRBV19 and TRBJ1-1, with D uncertain. CDR1 is LNHDA and CDR2 is SQIVND in the germline V gene (reference sequence). The V end lost 9 bases, the J end lost 1 base, and 9 bases lay between the germline ends. The length of the CDR3 is 12 residues. For the CDR3, the DNA is TGTGCCAGCGGGCGGCCGAACACTGAAGCTTTCTTT. As protein: CASGRPNTEAFF.

The gene calls are TRBV2 and TRBJ2-5, with 7 bases lining up with TRBD2. Judging by the DNA end, TRBJ2-7 fits better; the J call may be wrong. The CDR3 length is 15 residues. Germline V gene sequence: CDR1 SNHLY, CDR2 FYNNEI. The CDR3 is CASSGGRGETYEQYF. The CDR3 coding sequence is TGTGCCAGCAGTGGAGGGAGGGGCGAAACCTACGAGCAGTACTTC.

The chain carries TRBV15 and TRBJ1-3, with no clear D. This CDR3 is built from 17 residues. V gave up 0 bases and J gave up 0 bases, with 12 bases separating them. Per the germline V gene, CDR1 is LNHNV and CDR2 is YYDKDF (reference sequence). The chain's CDR3 is CATSRDWARLSGNTIYF. In DNA, the CDR3 is TGTGCCACCAGCAGAGATTGGGCCAGACTCTCTGGAAACACCATATATTTT.